What follows are 3 T cell receptor beta chains derived from one specimen sequenced in a study of patients and donors after allogeneic stem cell transplantation. TCRdb re-called the RT-PCR reads through MiXCR, storing one row per CDR3 protein. Of about a million distinct CDR3 sequences listed, roughly 17% are singletons. Sequencing was carried out using blood, either unsorted or a sorted T cell fraction (not recorded which). Every receptor here comes from a human donor who was either an allogeneic HSCT recipient or a stem cell or donor lymphocyte infusion donor (not recorded which). It is not recorded whose cells these are; they may come from a transplant donor.

This clonotype has just a few counts. The chain joins TRBV7-2 to TRBJ2-7, with TRBD2 identical over 12 bases. Germline CDR1 SGHTA, CDR2 FQGNSA. The CDR3 has 16 amino acids. V lost 3 bases, J lost 3 bases, and 6 bases stayed unmatched. CDR3 in DNA: TGTGCCAGCAGCTTGGGGGGACTAGCGGGTTTCTACGAGCAGTACTTC. It codes for CASSLGGLAGFYEQYF.

The sample holds a few counts of this clonotype. V gene TRBV9 combines with J gene TRBJ2-1; D unclear. This CDR3 is 15 amino acids long. V was shortened by 4 bases and J by 0 bases, with 11 bases between the two germline ends. From germline, CDR1 is SGDLS and CDR2 YYNGEE. The CDR3 nucleotides read TGTGCCAGCAGCCCTGGACCTAACTCCTACAATGAGCAGTTCTTC. Amino acid sequence: CASSPGPNSYNEQFF.

The genes are TRBV25-1 and TRBJ2-7; unclear D gene. The CDR3 loop spans 13 amino acids. Germline CDR1 reads MGHDK; CDR2 reads SYGVNS. The ends were cut back, 3 bases at V and 3 bases at J, with 9 bases in the middle. Here the CDR3 DNA reads TGTGCCAGCAGTGACGGCAGCTTCTACGAGCAGTACTTC. The encoded protein is CASSDGSFYEQYF.